This T cell receptor (beta chain) was recovered during a study of T-cell reconstitution after alpha-beta-depleted transplantation in children. The CDR3 sequence is 18 residues long. The germline V gene encodes CDR1 SGHVS and CDR2 FQNEAQ. Losses at the gene ends were 4 bases for V and 0 bases for J; bases not matched to a gene: 7. Construction of the TCRbeta library involved unique molecular identifiers. TCRdb reanalysed the PCR reads using MiXCR and keeps one entry per CDR3 protein. The table has 700,000 to 950,000 distinct CDR3 sequences, about 16% seen once. Notes on the study in general: By about two months after transplant, alpha-beta T cells reportedly arose from several hundred graft clones that had expanded.

There are a few counts of this clonotype. Its target is not known. The gene calls are TRBV7-8 and TRBJ1-5; 12 bases map to TRBD1. The TCR comes from a male patient younger than 18 who had a stem cell transplant for acute lymphoblastic leukemia, so the T cells may come from the graft donor. The starting material was PBMCs, mostly from graft donor cells, obtained 360 days after TCRalphabeta/CD19-depleted stem cell transplant. The CDR3 DNA reads TGTGCCAGCAGCTCCGGGACAGGGGGCCCCCATAGCAATCAGCCCCAGCATTTT. As protein: CASSSGTGGPHSNQPQHF.